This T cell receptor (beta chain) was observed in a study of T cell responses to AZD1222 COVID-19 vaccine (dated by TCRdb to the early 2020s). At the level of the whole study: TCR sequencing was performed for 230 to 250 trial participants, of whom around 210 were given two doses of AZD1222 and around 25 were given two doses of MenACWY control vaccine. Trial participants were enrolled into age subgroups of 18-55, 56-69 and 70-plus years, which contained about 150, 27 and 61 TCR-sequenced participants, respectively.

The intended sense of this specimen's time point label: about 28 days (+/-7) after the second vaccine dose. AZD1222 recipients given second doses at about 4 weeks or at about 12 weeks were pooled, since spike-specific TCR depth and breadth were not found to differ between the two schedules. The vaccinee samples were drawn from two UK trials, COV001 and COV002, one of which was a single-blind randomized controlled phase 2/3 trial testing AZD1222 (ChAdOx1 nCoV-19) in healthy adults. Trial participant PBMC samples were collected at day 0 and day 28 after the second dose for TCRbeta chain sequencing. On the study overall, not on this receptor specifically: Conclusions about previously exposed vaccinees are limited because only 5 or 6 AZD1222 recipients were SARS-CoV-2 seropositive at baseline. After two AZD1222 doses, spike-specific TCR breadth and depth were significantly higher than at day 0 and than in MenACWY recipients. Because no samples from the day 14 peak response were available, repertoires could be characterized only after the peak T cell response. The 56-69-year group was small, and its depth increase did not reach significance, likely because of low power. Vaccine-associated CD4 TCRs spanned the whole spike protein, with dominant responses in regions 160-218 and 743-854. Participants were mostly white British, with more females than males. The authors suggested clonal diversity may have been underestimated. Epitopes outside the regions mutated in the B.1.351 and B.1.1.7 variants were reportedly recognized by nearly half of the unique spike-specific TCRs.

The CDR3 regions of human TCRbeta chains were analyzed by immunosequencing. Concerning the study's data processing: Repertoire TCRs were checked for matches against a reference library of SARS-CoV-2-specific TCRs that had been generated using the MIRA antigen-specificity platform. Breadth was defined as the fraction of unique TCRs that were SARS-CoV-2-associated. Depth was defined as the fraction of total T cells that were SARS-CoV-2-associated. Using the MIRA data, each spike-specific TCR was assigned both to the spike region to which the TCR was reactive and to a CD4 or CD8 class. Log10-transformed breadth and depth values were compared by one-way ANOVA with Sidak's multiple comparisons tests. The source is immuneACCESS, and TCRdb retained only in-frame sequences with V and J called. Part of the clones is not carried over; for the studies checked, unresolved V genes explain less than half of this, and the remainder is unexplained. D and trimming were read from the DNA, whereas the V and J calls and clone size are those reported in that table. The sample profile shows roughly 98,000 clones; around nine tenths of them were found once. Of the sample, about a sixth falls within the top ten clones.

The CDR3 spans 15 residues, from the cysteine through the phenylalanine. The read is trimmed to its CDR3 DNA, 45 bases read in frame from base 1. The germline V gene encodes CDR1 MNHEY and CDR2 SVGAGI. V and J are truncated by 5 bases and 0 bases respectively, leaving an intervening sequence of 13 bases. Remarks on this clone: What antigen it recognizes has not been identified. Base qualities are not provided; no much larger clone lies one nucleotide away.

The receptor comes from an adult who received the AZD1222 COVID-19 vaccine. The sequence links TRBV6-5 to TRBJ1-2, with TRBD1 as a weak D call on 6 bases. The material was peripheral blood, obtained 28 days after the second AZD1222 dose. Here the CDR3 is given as CASSRGGATNYGYTF. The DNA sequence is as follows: TGTGCCAGCAGTCGGGGGGGGGCGACTAACTATGGCTACACCTTC.